Following are 29 T cell receptor beta chains from one sample sequenced in a study of blood T cell repertoires in COVID-19. The assay was immunoSEQ multiplex PCR, and TCRdb's table has in-frame clones only and misses some. The table lists some 300,000 clones, nearly 90% of them singletons. Sequencing was carried out using peripheral blood. Receptors originate from a woman in her thirties or forties with COVID-19, enrolled during active disease.

The V gene is TRBV7-2, the J gene TRBJ1-5, with TRBD1 matching over 10 bases. The CDR3 has 14 amino acids. CDR1 SGHTA and CDR2 FQGNSA come from the germline V gene. J was trimmed by 8 bases and V by 4 bases; bases with no gene match: 5. The CDR3 loop is CASSYTTGGEPQHF. The CDR3 DNA is TGTGCCAGCAGCTACACGACAGGGGGCGAGCCCCAGCATTTT.

The chain combines TRBV7-8 with TRBJ1-5, with TRBD1 matching 8 bases. CDR3 length: 13 residues. Germline V gene lookup returns CDR1 SGHVS and CDR2 FQNEAQ. After removal of 5 bases from V and 7 bases from J, the junction contained 4 bases not matched to a gene. The CDR3 here is CASSPDRAQPQHF. CDR3 coding DNA: TGTGCCAGCAGCCCGGACAGGGCCCAGCCCCAGCATTTT.

CDR3 residues: CASSPPGQVYEQFF. The CDR3 nucleotides are TGTGCCAGCAGTCCACCGGGACAGGTATATGAGCAGTTCTTC. J is TRBJ2-1 and V is TRBV27; the match to TRBD1 covers 8 bases. The CDR3 is 14 residues long. Trimming cost V 5 bases and J 8 bases; bases outside gene matches: 8. CDR1 and CDR2 (germline): MNHEY, SMNVEV (reference sequence).

This chain uses TRBV24-1 with TRBJ1-2; 12 positions agree with TRBD1. CDR1 and CDR2 (germline): KGHDR, SFDVKD. J was trimmed by 4 bases and V by 1 base; bases with no gene match: 6. The CDR3 is made up of 17 amino acids. The CDR3 region has the DNA TGTGCCACCAGTGATTTTCGGGACAGGGGGCGAGGCTATGGCTACACCTTC. Translation: CATSDFRDRGRGYGYTF.

V gene TRBV6-6 combines with J gene TRBJ2-1; TRBD1 matches at 7 bases. With 6 bases clipped from V and 8 bases from J, the junction kept 16 bases outside the gene matches. Germline CDR1 and CDR2: MNHNY and SVGAGI (reference sequence). The CDR3 has 16 residues. DNA for the CDR3: TGTGCCAGCAGCCCATCGACAGGGCTTGGCGTCGATGAGCAGTTCTTC. Translated, it gives CASSPSTGLGVDEQFF.

This clone was recorded a few times. In DNA form, the CDR3 reads TGTGCCAGTACCCGGGACAGGGCGTATGGCTACACCTTC. It yields the protein CASTRDRAYGYTF. The J gene is TRBJ1-2, the V gene TRBV6-6; TRBD1 matches 9 bases. The length of the CDR3 is 13 residues. V shed 9 bases and J 5 bases; nucleotides not matched to a gene: 7. The germline V gene has CDR1 MNHNY and CDR2 SVGAGI (reference sequence).

The CDR3 spells CSAVGNILPDTQYF. The CDR3 DNA follows: TGCAGCGCCGTCGGGAATATCCTCCCAGATACGCAGTATTTT. The V gene is TRBV29-1, the J gene TRBJ2-3, with a possible D match to TRBD2 (5 bases). CDR3 size: 14 residues. Germline lookup yields CDR1 SQVTM and CDR2 ANQGSEA. V was cut by 7 bases and J by 4 bases, with 18 bases left in between.

The V call is TRBV5-1, the J call TRBJ2-2; D remains ambiguous. In germline, CDR1 is SGHRS, CDR2 YFSETQ. CDR3 length equals 15 residues. V lost 1 base and J lost 0, with 7 bases in between. The CDR3 coding sequence is TGCGCCAGCAGCTTGAATTCGGCGAACACCGGGGAGCTGTTTTTT. It codes for CASSLNSANTGELFF.

This chain joins TRBV25-1 and TRBJ1-2; no reliable D call. Per the germline V gene, CDR1 is MGHDK and CDR2 is SYGVNS. Trimming pared 4 bases from V and 8 bases from J, leaving 11 bases between. The CDR3 spans 12 residues. CDR3: CASSGGSLGYTF. The CDR3 DNA reads TGTGCCAGCAGTGGCGGATCTTTGGGCTACACCTTC.

The chain carries TRBV28 and TRBJ2-2; D is unresolved. Trimming left V 5 bases short and J 6 bases short, with 7 bases between. Germline CDR1 is MDHEN and CDR2 is SYDVKM. This CDR3 has 12 amino acids. CDR3 in amino acids: CASSPLSGELFF. The CDR3 bases are TGTGCCAGCAGTCCCTTATCCGGGGAGCTGTTTTTT.

The rearrangement links TRBV28 to TRBJ2-7; weak D call: TRBD2 (6 bases). Trimming took 6 bases from V and 6 from J, leaving 24 bases between them. Looked up from germline, CDR1 is MDHEN and CDR2 is SYDVKM. CDR3 length: 16 residues. The CDR3: CASRPAGPGTSGEQYF. The CDR3, as DNA: TGTGCCAGCAGGCCCGCAGGGCCCGGGACTTCGGGCGAGCAGTACTTC.

The chain recombines TRBV27 with TRBJ2-7; 9 nucleotides match TRBD1. CDR1 MNHEY and CDR2 SMNVEV come from the germline V gene (reference sequence). The CDR3 consists of 15 residues. With 3 bases clipped from V and 3 bases from J, the junction kept 6 bases outside the gene matches. CDR3 DNA: TGTGCCAGCAGTTTGGCTACAGGGGGCTACTACGAGCAGTACTTC. It encodes CASSLATGGYYEQYF.

CDR3 region: CASSTDSNSNYGYTF. Here the CDR3 DNA reads TGTGCCAGCAGTACAGACAGTAACTCTAACTATGGCTACACCTTC. V usage is TRBV6-2 or TRBV6-3 and J usage is TRBJ1-2; a possible D gene is TRBD1 (5 bases). V lost 5 bases and J lost 0, with 13 bases in between. The germline V gene encodes CDR1 MNHEY and CDR2 SVGEGT. The CDR3 runs 15 residues.

The chain has TRBV4-3 and TRBJ2-1; perhaps TRBD1 as D (5 bases). The CDR3 is 13 residues long. In germline, CDR1 is LGHNA, CDR2 YSLEER. V gave up 0 bases and J gave up 8 bases, with 8 bases separating them. CDR3: CASSQDLGHEQFF. The CDR3 DNA is TGCGCCAGCAGCCAAGATCTGGGGCATGAGCAGTTCTTC.

V is TRBV30 and J is TRBJ2-5, with D perhaps TRBD2 (5 bases). CDR1 is GTSNPN and CDR2 is SVGIG in the germline V gene (reference sequence). The CDR3 contains 15 residues. V was shortened by 8 bases and J by 4 bases, with 23 bases between the two germline ends. In DNA, the CDR3 is TGTGCCACTGAAGGTGGGGAGAGGCACGTAGAGACCCAGTACTTC. This sequence encodes CATEGGERHVETQYF.

This chain connects TRBV9 to TRBJ1-2; TRBD1 matches 8 bases. The CDR3 loop spans 16 amino acids. V was clipped by 0 bases and J by 8 bases; unmatched bases: 12. CDR1 is SGDLS and CDR2 is YYNGEE in the germline V gene. The CDR3, as DNA: TGTGCCAGCAGCGTAGATCACAGGGGGATAAATGGGGGCTACACCTTC. Its translation: CASSVDHRGINGGYTF. Using reference TRBV9 and TRBJ1-2 for the parts outside the CDR3, the full variable domain is DSGVTQTPKHLITATGQRVTLRCSPRSGDLSVYWYQQSLDQGLQFLIQYYNGEERAKGNILERFSAQQFPDLHSELNLSSLELGDSALYFCASSVDHRGINGGYTFGSGTRLTVV.

V and J are TRBV7-3 and TRBJ2-1, with D maybe TRBD2 (6 bases). Germline CDR1 is SGHTA and CDR2 is FQGTGA. This CDR3 spans 14 amino acids. The V gene lost 2 bases and the J gene lost 4 bases, with 9 bases spanning the gap. The CDR3 DNA reads TGTGCCAGCAGCTTATCGGGAGCTTACAATGAGCAGTTCTTC. Residues: CASSLSGAYNEQFF.

This sequence joins TRBV7-2 and TRBJ1-5; 8 bases line up with TRBD1. CDR3 size: 15 residues. CDR1 is SGHTA, CDR2 FQGNSA, per germline. Losses at the gene ends were 5 bases for V and 7 bases for J; bases not matched to a gene: 10. CDR3 loop: CASSPNTGGQQPQHF. For the CDR3, the DNA is TGTGCCAGCAGCCCAAACACAGGGGGGCAACAGCCCCAGCATTTT.

This chain uses TRBV5-1 with TRBJ2-2; 9 bases fit TRBD1. CDR3 length equals 15 residues. Germline V lookup: CDR1 SGHRS, CDR2 YFSETQ. The V gene end was trimmed by 1 base and the J gene end by 5 bases; junction bases not matched to a gene: 3. The CDR3 bases are TGCGCCAGCAGCTTGTTAGGACAGGGGACCGGGGAGCTGTTTTTT. Translation: CASSLLGQGTGELFF.

The genes are TRBV2 and TRBJ2-5, with D perhaps TRBD2 (6 bases). The CDR3 has 14 amino acids. Germline-derived CDR1 and CDR2 are SNHLY and FYNNEI. V lost 6 bases to trimming and J lost 4 bases, with 15 bases between them. The DNA of the CDR3 is TGTGCCAGCAGGGGGAGGACCCACGGAGAGACCCAGTACTTC. It translates to CASRGRTHGETQYF.

The chain couples TRBV11-2 to TRBJ2-1; 8 bases map to TRBD2. The germline V gene has CDR1 SGHAT and CDR2 FQNNGV. The trim removed 2 bases at V and 8 bases at J, leaving 8 bases unmatched. The CDR3 length is 15 residues. CDR3 loop: CASSLSSGMVDEQFF. The CDR3 coding sequence is TGTGCCAGCAGCTTAAGTAGCGGGATGGTCGATGAGCAGTTCTTC.

The chain carries TRBV5-1 and TRBJ1-6, with D possibly matching TRBD1 (6 bases). The CDR3 totals 14 residues. V was clipped by 4 bases and J by 8 bases, with 13 bases between them. CDR1 SGHRS and CDR2 YFSETQ come from the germline V gene. The CDR3 reads CASSPGTHDSPLHF. The CDR3 DNA sequence: TGCGCCAGCAGCCCTGGGACACACGATTCACCCCTCCACTTT.

This clone was seen once. This chain joins TRBV10-3 and TRBJ2-7, with 7 bases identical to TRBD2. V gave up 3 bases and J gave up 2 bases; unmatched junction bases: 10. The CDR3 length is 16 residues. Per germline, CDR1 ENHRY and CDR2 SYGVKD. The CDR3 is CAISDPGLAVPYEQYF. The CDR3 DNA sequence: TGTGCCATCAGTGATCCGGGGCTAGCGGTCCCCTACGAGCAGTACTTC.

The V gene is TRBV7-9, the J gene TRBJ1-1; D possibly corresponds to TRBD1 (5 bases). The CDR3 is 15 residues long. V was cut by 4 bases and J by 6 bases, with 18 bases left in between. The germline V gene has CDR1 SEHNR and CDR2 FQNEAQ (reference sequence). This chain's CDR3 is CASSYNRLGTPEAFF. The CDR3 bases are TGTGCCAGCAGCTACAACAGGTTGGGGACTCCTGAAGCTTTCTTT.

The CDR3 protein is CASNSLVNTEAFF. Here the CDR3 DNA reads TGTGCCAGCAACTCGCTTGTGAACACTGAAGCTTTCTTT. The chain links TRBV6-5 to TRBJ1-1; no definite D call. The ends were cut back, 7 bases at V and 0 bases at J, with 9 bases in the middle. The CDR3 is made up of 13 amino acids. The germline V gene has CDR1 MNHEY and CDR2 SVGAGI.

For the CDR3, the DNA is TGTGCCATCAGTGTTAGGACAGGGGGCTCCTACGAGCAGTACTTC. Translated: CAISVRTGGSYEQYF. The rearrangement links TRBV10-3 to TRBJ2-7; TRBD1 matches at 10 bases. After removal of 4 bases from V and 0 bases from J, the junction contained 3 bases not matched to a gene. Germline V gives CDR1 ENHRY, CDR2 SYGVKD. CDR3 length: 15 amino acids.

This chain joins TRBV9 and TRBJ2-7; TRBD2 aligns across 8 bases. V lost 0 bases to trimming and J lost 2 bases; unmatched junction nucleotides: 4. Germline CDR1 and CDR2: SGDLS and YYNGEE. This CDR3 has 15 residues. CDR3 bases: TGTGCCAGCAGCGTAGGAAGCGGGGGCCCCTACGAGCAGTACTTC. Its protein is CASSVGSGGPYEQYF.

This chain connects TRBV6-6 to TRBJ2-3; 7 nucleotides match TRBD2. The CDR3 totals 14 residues. Germline lookup yields CDR1 MNHNY and CDR2 SVGAGI (reference sequence). Losses at the gene ends were 5 bases for V and 3 bases for J; bases not matched to a gene: 5. CDR3 amino acids: CASSALAKTDTQYF. Here the CDR3 DNA reads TGTGCCAGCAGTGCACTAGCGAAGACAGATACGCAGTATTTT.

V and J are TRBV28 and TRBJ2-7; the match to TRBD1 covers 10 bases. This CDR3 is built from 15 residues. The junction had 6 bases not matched to a gene; V was cut back by 5 bases and J by 2 bases. CDR1 and CDR2 from the germline V gene are MDHEN and SYDVKM. Here the CDR3 reads CASSTTGTGAYEQYF. The CDR3 DNA sequence: TGTGCCAGCAGTACCACCGGGACAGGGGCCTACGAGCAGTACTTC.